These T cell receptor beta chains were read from a single sample in a study of control samples from healthy donors and cancer patients. Generated by immunoSEQ multiplex PCR, the TCRdb table keeps only in-frame clones and is missing some. The repertoire holds approximately 52,000 clones, around 90% seen once, with around 15% in the top ten. The specimen was PBMCs. These receptors came from a man aged 55 to 70 with head and neck cancer. Both conserved end residues are part of each CDR3. A D gene is named only where the DNA matches it firmly. Only some rows state a clone size, as once, few, many or a class for expanded clones.

V gene	J gene	D gene	clone size	CDR3 DNA	CDR3 protein
TRBV6-2/TRBV6-3	TRBJ2-1	TRBD2	.	TGTGCCAGCAGTTACGACGCAGTCAGTAGCGGGAGAAGCAATGAGCAGTTCTTC	CASSYDAVSSGRSNEQFF
TRBV28	TRBJ1-5	.	.	TGTGCCAGCAGACGAGGGGGGTCCAATGGGCCCCAGCATTTT	CASRRGGSNGPQHF
TRBV19	TRBJ2-5	.	.	TGTGCCAGTAGTATGTGGGGTGGGGAGACCCAGTACTTC	CASSMWGGETQYF
TRBV19	TRBJ1-1	.	few	TGTGCCAGTAGTACAGGGTTATACTCACGGGGCCTCAAGAACACTGAAGCTTTCTTT	CASSTGLYSRGLKNTEAFF
TRBV5-1	TRBJ1-4	TRBD1	.	TGCGCCAGCAGCTTGGCCACAGGGGGCGTAGGTGAAAAACTGTTTTTT	CASSLATGGVGEKLFF
TRBV6-5	TRBJ1-2	.	.	TGTGCCAGCAGTTCTCTCGGGACCCCGAGGGGCTACACCTTC	CASSSLGTPRGYTF
TRBV30	TRBJ2-1	TRBD2	.	TGTGCCTGGGGCGGATGGGGGGGCTACAATGAGCAGTTCTTC	CAWGGWGGYNEQFF
TRBV27	TRBJ1-4	.	.	TGTGCCAGCAGTCGACAGTTGGCAACTAATGAAAAACTGTTTTTT	CASSRQLATNEKLFF
TRBV30	TRBJ2-3	TRBD1	.	TGTGCCTGGAGTTCCGGGACAGGGTGGGGACCGAATACGCAGTATTTT	CAWSSGTGWGPNTQYF
TRBV28	TRBJ2-1	.	.	TGTGCCAGCATTGGATTTCGATCCACGTCCTACAATGAGCAGTTCTTC	CASIGFRSTSYNEQFF
TRBV7-3	TRBJ2-2	TRBD1	.	TGTGCCAGCAGCGAGTCTGGGACAGGGGTTCCCGGGGAGCTGTTTTTT	CASSESGTGVPGELFF
TRBV7-2	TRBJ2-5	.	.	TGTGCCAGCAGCCTACTGGGAATGGAGACCCAGTACTTC	CASSLLGMETQYF
TRBV6-6	TRBJ2-7	TRBD1	.	TGTGCCAGCAGCAAAAGGACAGGGGAACGCTACGAGCAGTACTTC	CASSKRTGERYEQYF
TRBV7-6	TRBJ1-6	.	.	TGTGCCAGCAGCCTAGGGACCGGGCCGGATTCACCCCTCCACTTT	CASSLGTGPDSPLHF
TRBV6-5	TRBJ2-6	.	.	TGTGCCAGCAGGATTGGCTCTGGGGCCAACGTCCTGACTTTC	CASRIGSGANVLTF
TRBV11-2	TRBJ2-2	TRBD2	.	TGTGCCAGCAGCTTGGTAGCGGGAGTGGAGTCCGGGGAGCTGTTTTTT	CASSLVAGVESGELFF
TRBV7-6	TRBJ1-5	.	once	TGTGCCAGCAGCTCCTCCTCGGGGGATAGCAATCAGCCCCAGCATTTT	CASSSSSGDSNQPQHF
TRBV19	TRBJ2-5	.	.	TGTGCCAGTAACTCGGCAGGGGATAGTCAAGAGACCCAGTACTTC	CASNSAGDSQETQYF
TRBV6-6	TRBJ1-5	TRBD1	.	TGTGCCAGCACCACCCCGGACAGGGACAATCAGCCCCAGCATTTT	CASTTPDRDNQPQHF
TRBV5-4	TRBJ2-3	TRBD2	.	TGTGCCAGCAGTCCGGGACTAGCGGGAGTGAAAGATACGCAGTATTTT	CASSPGLAGVKDTQYF
TRBV29-1	TRBJ2-4	TRBD2	.	TGCAGCGTTGGGGGAGGGTCCTGGGGGATTCAGTACTTC	CSVGGGSWGIQYF
TRBV5-1	TRBJ2-7	TRBD1	.	TGCGCCAGCAGCAAAGAAGCAGGGGGCGGCTACGAGCAGTACTTC	CASSKEAGGGYEQYF
TRBV7-9	TRBJ2-3	.	.	TGTGCCAGCAGCTTAGTGGCCGGAGAGGCGCAGTATTTT	CASSLVAGEAQYF
TRBV7-3	TRBJ2-4	.	.	TGTGCCAGCAGCTTATCCGGCACAGGAGTAGCCAAAAACATTCAGTACTTC	CASSLSGTGVAKNIQYF